The T cell receptor beta chain under discussion was sequenced for a study of shared clonotypes between healthy human individuals. Germline CDR1 reads SGDLS; CDR2 reads YYNGEE. The CDR3 is 13 amino acids. The germline V and J ends were trimmed by 1 base and 5 bases, with 7 bases remaining between them. Turning to this clone: Other DNA sequences within the sample encode an identical CDR3.

For each subset, genomic DNA was distributed in equal portions over several immunoSEQ plates. The protocol was immunoSEQ multiplex PCR, while the TCRdb copy is restricted to in-frame clones and leaves out a portion. The profile shows fewer than 3 million clones, around 93% of them singletons. This TCR came from a man aged 18 to 29 in good health. Some clones in this sample may be carry-over from other donors' samples. Input material: naive CD4+ T cells from PBMCs. Regarding subset: CD45RA+ positively selected. The rearrangement uses TRBV9 and TRBJ2-1, with D hard to call. The CDR3 loop reads CASSVIGDNEQFF. The CDR3, as DNA: TGTGCCAGCAGCGTAATTGGCGACAATGAGCAGTTCTTC.